The entry that follows covers one T cell receptor beta chain sequence. The antigen remains undetermined. This sample was taken from a study of T cell responses to AZD1222 COVID-19 vaccine. Study outcomes and limitations: Spike-specific TCR breadth and depth rose after two AZD1222 doses.

Method: immunoSEQ multiplex PCR; TCRdb's copy keeps in-frame clones and lacks some. The sample contains some 170,000 clones, roughly nine tenths of which appear only once. CDR1 and CDR2 from the germline V gene are MDHEN and SYDVKM. The CDR3 length is 12 residues. V shed 6 bases and J 4 bases; nucleotides not matched to a gene: 2. Sequenced material: peripheral blood, taken on day 0 of AZD1222 vaccination. The receptor was derived from an adult in good health. This sequence joins TRBV28 and TRBJ1-2; 7 positions agree with TRBD1. The CDR3 DNA reads as TGTGCCAGCAGGGGACAGAGCTATGGCTACACCTTC. Translating gives CASRGQSYGYTF.